One and the same sample provided the 10 T cell receptor beta chains below, sequenced in a study of Graves' ophthalmopathy and Graves' hyperthyroidism. Using RNA transcripts, the TCR beta CDR3 regions were amplified. HTBI primers were employed in first-round RT-PCR, then a second-round multiplex PCR followed. MiXCR, applied by TCRdb to the multiplex PCR reads, yields one record per CDR3 protein. The table has over a million distinct CDR3 sequences, about two fifths seen once; the top ten hold 11%. Sequences were obtained from peripheral blood or thyroid tissue (not recorded which). The receptors derive from an adult man with Graves' hyperthyroidism.

This chain's CDR3 is CASSSFLTWANEKLFF. CDR3 bases: TGTGCCAGCAGTTCCTTCCTGACTTGGGCTAATGAAAAACTGTTTTTT. The chain employs TRBV12-3 or TRBV12-4 and TRBJ1-4; no reliable D call. Between the trimmed V and J ends, which lost 4 bases and 3 bases, there was a span of 15 bases. CDR3 size: 16 residues.

The chain couples TRBV15 to TRBJ1-2; TRBD1 matches at 7 bases. CDR1 and CDR2 from the germline V gene are LNHNV and YYDKDF (reference sequence). There are 16 residues in the CDR3. V lost 10 bases to trimming and J lost 2 bases; unmatched junction nucleotides: 16. Here the CDR3 reads CASSLSGQGENYGYTF. The CDR3 DNA follows: TGTGCCAGCAGTTTATCTGGGCAGGGGGAGAACTATGGCTACACCTTC.

This clonotype was detected only a few times. DNA of the CDR3: TGTGCCAGCAACGGCAGGGGGACAGGGGGGAATTCACCCCTCCACTTT. This sequence encodes CASNGRGTGGNSPLHF. This chain connects TRBV6-5 to TRBJ1-6; 11 bases are shared with TRBD1. With 7 bases clipped from V and 7 bases from J, the junction kept 9 bases outside the gene matches. CDR1 MNHEY and CDR2 SVGAGI come from the germline V gene. There are 16 residues in the CDR3.

This clonotype was counted many times. The rearrangement links TRBV10-3 to TRBJ1-2; D call uncertain. V lost 10 bases and J 0 bases, leaving 15 bases between the germline ends. The CDR3 totals 14 residues. Germline CDR1 reads ENHRY; CDR2 reads SYGVKD. CDR3 DNA sequence: TGTGCCACCAGAGACGTTAATCCTAACTATGGCTACACCTTC. It is translated as CATRDVNPNYGYTF.

This clonotype occurred a few times. This chain joins TRBV7-8 and TRBJ2-7, with 9 bases aligning to TRBD1. The trim removed 7 bases at V and 1 base at J, leaving 11 bases unmatched. Germline CDR1 SGHVS, CDR2 FQNEAQ. The CDR3 spans 16 residues. This chain's CDR3 is CASKPAGTGRSYEQYF. CDR3 nucleotide sequence: TGTGCCAGCAAACCAGCCGGGACAGGGAGGTCCTACGAGCAGTACTTC. Variable domain in full (rest from reference TRBV7-8 and TRBJ2-7): GAGVSQSPRYKVAKRGQDVALRCDPISGHVSLFWYQQALGQGPEFLTYFQNEAQLDKSGLPSDRFFAERPEGSVSTLKIQRTQQEDSAVYLCASKPAGTGRSYEQYFGPGTRLTVT.

This clonotype was seen at least ten times. The rearrangement uses TRBV12-3 or TRBV12-4 and TRBJ2-6; D gene unclear. V gave up 10 bases and J gave up 0 bases, with 10 bases separating them. This CDR3 is 14 amino acids long. CDR3 coding DNA: TGTGCCACCGGACGTAGCTCTGGGGCCAACGTCCTGACTTTC. This codes for CATGRSSGANVLTF.

This clonotype was picked up many times. J is TRBJ1-5 and V is TRBV2; 7 positions agree with TRBD1. The J segment lost 1 base and the V segment lost 6 bases, leaving 15 bases of the junction unmatched. The CDR3 totals 18 residues. Per the germline V gene, CDR1 is SNHLY and CDR2 is FYNNEI. The CDR3: CASSDERGHDSSNQPQHF. CDR3 coding DNA: TGTGCCAGCAGCGATGAGAGGGGGCATGATTCAAGCAATCAGCCCCAGCATTTT.

The gene calls are TRBV7-2 and TRBJ2-6; D possibly corresponds to TRBD2 (6 bases). The germline V gene has CDR1 SGHTA and CDR2 FQGNSA. V lost 5 bases and J lost 4, with 15 bases in between. The CDR3 is 16 amino acids. The CDR3 DNA reads TGTGCCAGCAGCCCTGGGGGGAAGTCCGGGGCCAACGTCCTGACTTTC. Protein sequence: CASSPGGKSGANVLTF.

This clonotype came up many times. The genes are TRBV29-1 and TRBJ1-2; D gene uncertain. Germline CDR1 is SQVTM and CDR2 is ANQGSEA. This CDR3 contains 13 residues. V was pared by 4 bases and J by 4 bases, with 13 bases between. The CDR3 DNA sequence: TGCAGCGTTGGGGTGACTTTGACCTATGGCTACACCTTC. Its protein is CSVGVTLTYGYTF.

V usage is TRBV20-1 and J usage is TRBJ1-5; 12 nucleotides match TRBD1. The CDR3 spans 16 residues. Germline-derived CDR1 and CDR2 are DFQATT and SNEGSKA (reference sequence). J was trimmed by 8 bases and V by 1 base; bases with no gene match: 9. The CDR3, as DNA: TGCAGTGCTAGAGTGGTTTCTGGGACAGGGGGCGAGCCCCAGCATTTT. Translating it yields CSARVVSGTGGEPQHF.